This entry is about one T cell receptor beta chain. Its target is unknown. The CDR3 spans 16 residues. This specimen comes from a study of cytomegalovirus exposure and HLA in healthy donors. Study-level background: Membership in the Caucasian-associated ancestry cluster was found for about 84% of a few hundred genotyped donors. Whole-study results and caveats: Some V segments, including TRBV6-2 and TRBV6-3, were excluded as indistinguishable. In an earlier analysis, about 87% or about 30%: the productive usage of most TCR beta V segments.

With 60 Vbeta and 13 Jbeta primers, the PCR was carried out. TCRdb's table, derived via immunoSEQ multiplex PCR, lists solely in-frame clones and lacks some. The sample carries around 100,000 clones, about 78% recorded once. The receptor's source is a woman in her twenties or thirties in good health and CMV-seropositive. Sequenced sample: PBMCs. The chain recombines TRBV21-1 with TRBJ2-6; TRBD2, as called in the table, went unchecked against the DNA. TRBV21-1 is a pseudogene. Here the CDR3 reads CASSKAESPGANVLTF. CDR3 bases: TGTGCCAGCAGCAAAGCGGAGTCCCCTGGGGCCAACGTCCTGACTTTC.